The 12 T cell receptor beta chains below come from one sample, sequenced in a study of spatial heterogeneity in lung cancer. Regarding time point: sample taken at primary tumor resection. Study outcomes and limitations: In tumors, expanded intratumoral alpha and beta TCR counts tracked mutation counts.

A single record per CDR3 protein comes from TCRdb applying MiXCR to the 5' RACE reads. The sample yields 20,000 to 25,000 distinct CDR3 sequences, under 9% seen once. Their antigens remain unidentified. Sequenced here: lung tumor tissue, sampled at surgery. All receptors derive from a male donor with early-stage non-small cell lung cancer.

There are many counts of this clonotype. This sequence joins TRBV20-1 and TRBJ2-6; D is undetermined. This CDR3 has 14 amino acids. CDR1 DFQATT and CDR2 SNEGSKA come from the germline V gene (reference sequence). Between the trimmed V and J ends, which lost 5 bases and 5 bases, there was a span of 13 bases. The CDR3 DNA follows: TGCAGTGCTCCCCCTGGGGTCTGGGCCAACGTCCTGACTTTC. It is translated as CSAPPGVWANVLTF.

This clonotype was seen at least ten times. Its ends do not fully match the called genes, so a read error is possible. V is TRBV10-3 and J is TRBJ2-2; no clear D. CDR1 is ENHRY and CDR2 is SYGVKD in the germline V gene. The CDR3 is made up of 12 amino acids. The CDR3: CAISEITRELFF. CDR3 in DNA: TGTGCCATCAGTGAGATCACCCGGGAGCTGTTTTTT.

This clonotype was counted at least ten times. The chain joins TRBV12-3 or TRBV12-4 to TRBJ2-2, with D perhaps matching TRBD1 (6 bases). V gave up 5 bases and J gave up 4 bases, with 14 bases separating them. CDR3 size: 15 residues. CDR3 bases: TGTGCCAGCAGTCTCGGGGTAGGGGGCACCGGGGAGCTGTTTTTT. This codes for CASSLGVGGTGELFF.

This clonotype was detected only a few times. The chain links TRBV28 to TRBJ1-6; D perhaps matches TRBD1 (6 bases). The CDR3 spans 15 residues. The germline V gene encodes CDR1 MDHEN and CDR2 SYDVKM. Deletions cut 7 bases from V and 7 bases from J, with 17 bases between. The CDR3 DNA is TGTGCCAGCATGGCCCTCGGACAGCAAAATTCACCCCTCCACTTT. This translates into CASMALGQQNSPLHF.

The chain joins TRBV7-9 to TRBJ1-1, with 12 positions matching TRBD1. The J segment lost 4 bases and the V segment lost 7 bases, leaving 10 bases of the junction unmatched. The CDR3 runs to 16 residues. Germline V gene lookup returns CDR1 SEHNR and CDR2 FQNEAQ (reference sequence). The CDR3 DNA reads TGTGCCAGCACCCTGGGACAGGGGGCGGGTAGCACTGAAGCTTTCTTT. Amino acids: CASTLGQGAGSTEAFF. The full variable domain, with the rest looked up from reference TRBV7-9 and TRBJ1-1, is DTGVSQNPRHKITKRGQNVTFRCDPISEHNRLYWYRQTLGQGPEFLTYFQNEAQLEKSRLLSDRFSAERPKGSFSTLEIQRTEQGDSAMYLCASTLGQGAGSTEAFFGQGTRLTVV.

At least ten counts were recorded for this clonotype. The chain couples TRBV6-2 or TRBV6-3 to TRBJ2-2; D is uncertain. With 3 bases removed from V and 0 bases from J, the gap between germline ends came to 5 bases. CDR3 size: 14 residues. Germline V CDR1 and CDR2: MNHEY, SVGEGT. The CDR3, as DNA: TGTGCCAGCAGTTATAGATCGAACACCGGGGAGCTGTTTTTT. Its translation is CASSYRSNTGELFF.

There are many counts of this clonotype. DNA of the CDR3: TGTGCCAGCAGCTTCCAAGAGACCCAGTACTTC. Protein product: CASSFQETQYF. This chain uses TRBV7-2 with TRBJ2-5; no clear D. V was cut by 3 bases and J by 1 base, with 0 bases left in between. Per germline, CDR1 SGHTA and CDR2 FQGNSA. The CDR3 sequence is 11 residues long. The variable domain in full, with the rest retrieved from reference TRBV7-2 and TRBJ2-5, is GAGVSQSPSNKVTEKGKDVELRCDPISGHTALYWYRQSLGQGLEFLIYFQGNSAPDKSGLPSDRFSAERTGGSVSTLTIQRTQQEDSAVYLCASSFQETQYFGPGTRLLVL.

By frequency in the sample, this clonotype is medium-sized. V is TRBV11-2 and J is TRBJ1-4; TRBD1 might be the D (5 bases). The CDR3 has 12 amino acids. In germline, CDR1 is SGHAT, CDR2 FQNNGV. Trimming cost V 4 bases and J 7 bases, with 7 bases left between them. DNA of the CDR3: TGTGCCAGCAGCTCGACAGTTGAAAAACTGTTTTTT. It specifies CASSSTVEKLFF.

The table lists this clonotype with many counts. The V gene is TRBV20-1, the J gene TRBJ1-6, with unresolved D. V gave up 7 bases and J gave up 5 bases, with 12 bases separating them. CDR3 length: 13 residues. The V gene's germline CDR1 is DFQATT and CDR2 SNEGSKA (reference sequence). Written as DNA, the CDR3 is TGCAGTGTCAAGGACTGGGATAATTCACCCCTCCACTTT. Amino acids: CSVKDWDNSPLHF.

This clonotype was counted at least ten times. The chain has TRBV10-3 and TRBJ2-1; D gene unclear. Trimming pared 3 bases from V and 12 bases from J, leaving 12 bases between. CDR3 length: 12 amino acids. Germline CDR1 and CDR2: ENHRY and SYGVKD. The CDR3 region is CAISEPEHGQFF. CDR3 bases: TGTGCCATCAGTGAACCGGAACATGGGCAGTTCTTC.

Worth noting for this clonotype: Possible read error: a much larger clone is one base away. The CDR3 does not end in the conserved phenylalanine or tryptophan, so this is likely a read error. This chain joins TRBV28 and TRBJ2-7; tentatively, D is TRBD1 or TRBD2 (5 bases each). Trimming left V 5 bases short and J 4 bases short, with 18 bases between. Germline V gene sequence: CDR1 MDHEN, CDR2 SYDVKM. The CDR3 contains 15 residues. CDR3 loop: CASSTTGTSSYEQYL. CDR3 coding DNA: TGTGCCAGCAGTACAACCGGGACGAGTTCTTACGAGCAGTACCTC.

The chain uses TRBV20-1 and TRBJ2-3; D is unclear. The CDR3 sequence is 14 residues long. The V gene's germline CDR1 is DFQATT and CDR2 SNEGSKA (reference sequence). The germline V and J ends were trimmed by 1 base and 5 bases, with 13 bases remaining between them. The CDR3 region is CSARGSSFLDTQYF. The CDR3 DNA is TGCAGTGCTAGAGGCTCCAGTTTCCTAGATACGCAGTATTTT.